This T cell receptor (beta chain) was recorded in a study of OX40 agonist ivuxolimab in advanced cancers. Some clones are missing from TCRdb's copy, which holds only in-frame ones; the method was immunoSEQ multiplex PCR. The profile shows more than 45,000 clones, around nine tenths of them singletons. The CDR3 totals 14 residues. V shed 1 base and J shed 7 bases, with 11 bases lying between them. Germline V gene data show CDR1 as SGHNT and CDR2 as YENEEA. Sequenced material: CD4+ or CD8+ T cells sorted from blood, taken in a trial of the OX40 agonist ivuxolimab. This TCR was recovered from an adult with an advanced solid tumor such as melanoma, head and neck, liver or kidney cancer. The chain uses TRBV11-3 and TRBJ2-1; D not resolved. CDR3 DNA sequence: TGTGCCAGCAGCTTAGTCGGACGGTCGAATGAGCAGTTCTTC. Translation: CASSLVGRSNEQFF. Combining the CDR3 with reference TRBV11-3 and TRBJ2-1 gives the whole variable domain EAGVVQSPRYKIIEKKQPVAFWCNPISGHNTLYWYLQNLGQGPELLIRYENEEAVDDSQLPKDRFSAERLKGVDSTLKIQPAELGDSAVYLCASSLVGRSNEQFFGPGTRLTVL.